The 17 T cell receptor beta chains reported below all come from one sample, sequenced in a study of blood T cell repertoires in COVID-19. Method: immunoSEQ multiplex PCR; TCRdb's copy keeps in-frame clones and lacks some. The repertoire includes about 42,000 clones, 90% of them detected once, and about 3% sits in the top ten. Sequencing was carried out using peripheral blood. These receptors were collected from a middle-aged man with active COVID-19.

This clone has just one count. This sequence joins TRBV6-5 and TRBJ1-6; D possibly corresponds to TRBD1 (5 bases). The CDR3 spans 14 residues. Germline CDR1 is MNHEY and CDR2 is SVGAGI. V lost 2 bases and J lost 9, with 11 bases in between. This CDR3 reads CASSYEGEGSPLHF. CDR3 nucleotide sequence: TGTGCCAGCAGTTACGAAGGGGAAGGTTCACCCCTCCACTTT.

The chain joins TRBV18 to TRBJ2-1; maybe TRBD2 (6 bases). V lost 3 bases, J lost 9 bases, and 12 bases lay in between. CDR3 length: 13 residues. From germline, CDR1 is KGHSH and CDR2 LQKENI. This CDR3 reads CASSPNGGTEQFF. For the CDR3, the DNA is TGTGCCAGCTCACCCAATGGGGGGACTGAGCAGTTCTTC.

The chain recombines TRBV10-3 with TRBJ2-5; TRBD1 matches at 7 bases. Germline V gene sequence: CDR1 ENHRY, CDR2 SYGVKD. V shed 4 bases and J 4 bases; nucleotides not matched to a gene: 6. This CDR3 has 14 residues. As DNA, the CDR3 is TGTGCCATCAGTGGAATCAACAGGGGAGAGACCCAGTACTTC. Its translation: CAISGINRGETQYF.

The chain has TRBV6-5 and TRBJ2-5; 8 bases align to TRBD1. Germline CDR1 reads MNHEY; CDR2 reads SVGAGI. The CDR3 extends over 14 amino acids. Germline trimming cut 2 bases from V and 5 bases from J; bases unmatched to any gene: 4. In DNA, the CDR3 is TGTGCCAGCAGTTACCGGACAGGGTATGAGACCCAGTACTTC. This translates into CASSYRTGYETQYF.

This chain connects TRBV4-1 to TRBJ2-1; D possibly corresponds to TRBD1 (5 bases). CDR1 and CDR2 from the germline V gene are MGHRA and YSYEKL. This CDR3 region has 18 residues. The V end lost 3 bases, the J end lost 0 bases, and 18 bases lay between the germline ends. Here the CDR3 reads CASSQGRLRRNSYNEQFF. The DNA for the CDR3 is TGCGCCAGCAGCCAGGGGCGCTTGAGGAGAAACTCCTACAATGAGCAGTTCTTC.

The chain links TRBV5-1 to TRBJ2-3; TRBD1 matches 12 bases. From germline, CDR1 is SGHRS and CDR2 YFSETQ. The CDR3 consists of 16 residues. After removal of 4 bases from V and 1 base from J, the junction contained 4 bases not matched to a gene. The CDR3 spells CASSTGTGGRTDTQYF. DNA of the CDR3: TGCGCCAGCAGCACCGGGACAGGGGGCCGCACAGATACGCAGTATTTT. The variable domain in full, completed from reference TRBV5-1 and TRBJ2-3, reads KAGVTQTPRYLIKTRGQQVTLSCSPISGHRSVSWYQQTPGQGLQFLFEYFSETQRNKGNFPGRFSGRQFSNSRSEMNVSTLELGDSALYLCASSTGTGGRTDTQYFGPGTRLTVL.

The CDR3 region is CASSLSVGTVGGNTIYF. In nucleotides, the CDR3 is TGTGCCAGCAGCTTATCGGTGGGGACTGTTGGAGGAAACACCATATATTTT. V gene TRBV7-2 combines with J gene TRBJ1-3; TRBD1 might be the D (5 bases). This CDR3 has 17 residues. V lost 2 bases to trimming and J lost 4 bases, with 18 bases between them. Germline assignment: CDR1 SGHTA and CDR2 FQGNSA.

The gene calls are TRBV12-3 or TRBV12-4 and TRBJ2-7; D perhaps matches TRBD2 (7 bases). The germline V and J ends were trimmed by 7 bases and 5 bases, with 15 bases remaining between them. The CDR3 sequence is 13 residues long. The CDR3 spells CASTSGGGHEQYF. CDR3 in DNA: TGTGCCAGCACCTCTGGCGGGGGCCACGAGCAGTACTTC.

The genes are TRBV28 and TRBJ1-6; 12 nucleotides agree with TRBD1. The germline CDR1 and CDR2 sequences are MDHEN and SYDVKM. The CDR3 is made up of 18 amino acids. V shed 8 bases and J 6 bases; nucleotides not matched to a gene: 14. The CDR3 coding sequence is TGTGCCAGCGGCGGGGACAGGGGGCGCCCCTTGGGTAATTCACCCCTCCACTTT. The encoded protein is CASGGDRGRPLGNSPLHF.

This chain links TRBV5-4 with TRBJ2-3; 7 bases are shared with TRBD2. V was pared by 0 bases and J by 2 bases, with 6 bases of the junction left unmatched. This CDR3 is 16 amino acids long. Germline V gene lookup returns CDR1 SGHNT and CDR2 YYREEE (reference sequence). The CDR3 sequence is CASSLGTSSYTDTQYF. The CDR3 DNA reads as TGTGCCAGCAGCTTGGGGACTAGTAGTTACACAGATACGCAGTATTTT.

The V call is TRBV29-1, the J call TRBJ2-4, with a weak D call TRBD2 (6 bases). Trimming cost V 3 bases and J 3 bases, with 12 bases left between them. Germline V gives CDR1 SQVTM, CDR2 ANQGSEA. The CDR3 loop spans 14 amino acids. This chain's CDR3 is CSVEGLEGKNIQYF. In DNA form, the CDR3 reads TGCAGCGTTGAGGGTCTGGAGGGCAAAAACATTCAGTACTTC.

The CDR3 is CASTERGEGSYEQYF. DNA of the CDR3: TGCGCCAGCACCGAGCGGGGAGAGGGGTCCTACGAGCAGTACTTC. This chain connects TRBV5-1 to TRBJ2-7; 7 bases match TRBD2. The trim removed 6 bases at V and 1 base at J, leaving 10 bases unmatched. Germline lookup yields CDR1 SGHRS and CDR2 YFSETQ. The CDR3 has 15 amino acids.

The CDR3 region has the DNA TGTGCCAGCAGCCCCCGGTGGAGGGGCGAGCAGTACTTC. Amino acid sequence: CASSPRWRGEQYF. This chain connects TRBV7-2 to TRBJ2-7; TRBD2 might be the D (6 bases). CDR1 and CDR2 from the germline V gene are SGHTA and FQGNSA. The CDR3 runs 13 residues. The V gene lost 5 bases and the J gene lost 6 bases, with 14 bases spanning the gap. Full variable domain (missing parts from reference TRBV7-2 and TRBJ2-7): GAGVSQSPSNKVTEKGKDVELRCDPISGHTALYWYRQSLGQGLEFLIYFQGNSAPDKSGLPSDRFSAERTGGSVSTLTIQRTQQEDSAVYLCASSPRWRGEQYFGPGTRLTVT.

DNA of the CDR3: TGTGCCAGTAATCCGTCCGGCTCTGGAAACACCATATATTTT. It yields the protein CASNPSGSGNTIYF. The chain is built from TRBV19 and TRBJ1-3; D not resolved. With 7 bases removed from V and 0 bases from J, the gap between germline ends came to 10 bases. From germline, CDR1 is LNHDA and CDR2 SQIVND (reference sequence). CDR3 length: 14 amino acids.

The table lists this clone with a count of one. As DNA, the CDR3 is TGCGCCAGCAGCTCTGGGGGGACAGAAAGGAGGGAACTGTTTTTT. This codes for CASSSGGTERRELFF. This chain uses TRBV5-1 with TRBJ1-4, with 7 bases matching TRBD1. The CDR3 is made up of 15 amino acids. V was clipped by 3 bases and J by 12 bases; unmatched bases: 14. Germline CDR1 reads SGHRS; CDR2 reads YFSETQ.

The CDR3 nucleotides are TGTGCCAGCAGCCAATCCACAGTGCATGGAAATGAGCAGTTCTTC. Its translation: CASSQSTVHGNEQFF. The rearrangement uses TRBV16 and TRBJ2-1, with no clear D. The CDR3 is 15 residues long. Per germline, CDR1 KGHSY and CDR2 FQNENV. V dropped 0 bases and J dropped 7 bases, with 13 bases sitting between them.

The chain employs TRBV19 and TRBJ2-3, with TRBD1 matching over 10 bases. V gave up 6 bases and J gave up 1 base; unmatched junction bases: 7. The CDR3 consists of 16 residues. Per the germline V gene, CDR1 is LNHDA and CDR2 is SQIVND (reference sequence). Here the CDR3 DNA reads TGTGCCAGTAGGTTCGGGACAGGGGCCGGCACAGATACGCAGTATTTT. It encodes CASRFGTGAGTDTQYF.